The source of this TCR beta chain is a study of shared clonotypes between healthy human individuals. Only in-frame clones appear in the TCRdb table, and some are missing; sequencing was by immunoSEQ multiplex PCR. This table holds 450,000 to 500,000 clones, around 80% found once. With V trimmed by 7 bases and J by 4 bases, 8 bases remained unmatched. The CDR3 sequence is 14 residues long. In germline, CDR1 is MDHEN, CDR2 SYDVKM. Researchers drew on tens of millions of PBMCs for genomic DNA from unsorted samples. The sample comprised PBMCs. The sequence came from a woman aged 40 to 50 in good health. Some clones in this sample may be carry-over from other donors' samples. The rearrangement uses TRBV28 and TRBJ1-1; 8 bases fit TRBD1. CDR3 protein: CASKLGQGVTEAFF. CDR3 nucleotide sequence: TGTGCCAGCAAGTTAGGACAGGGCGTCACTGAAGCTTTCTTT. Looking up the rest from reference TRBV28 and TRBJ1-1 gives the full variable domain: DVKVTQSSRYLVKRTGEKVFLECVQDMDHENMFWYRQDPGLGLRLIYFSYDVKMKEKGDIPEGYSVSREKKERFSLILESASTNQTSMYLCASKLGQGVTEAFFGQGTRLTVV.